The clone carrying this TCR beta chain turned up a few times. The antigen is unknown. The source of the sample is a study of T-cell memory formation after mild COVID-19. Study-level background: TCR clustering was largely donor specific.

Whole-study results and caveats: Contracting CD8+ clones were enriched in EMRA, CD4+ mainly in CM and EM. Cross-reactive memory seemingly joined, as some responding clones were found in pre-infection memory.

Libraries for TCRalpha and TCRbeta carried sample barcodes and unique molecular identifiers via 5'RACE. TCRdb itself ran the 5' RACE reads through MiXCR, one entry per CDR3 protein. The table has fewer than 110,000 distinct CDR3 sequences, approximately 15% seen once. CDR3 length: 14 residues. CDR1 is SGHDN and CDR2 is FVKESK in the germline V gene. The V gene end was trimmed by 4 bases and the J gene end by 5 bases; junction bases not matched to a gene: 6. The sample consisted of PBMCs or a T cell subset sorted from them (not recorded which). The gene calls are TRBV14 and TRBJ2-3, with 7 bases identical to TRBD2. The receptor's source is a man aged 18 to 29 who had mild COVID-19 (a few samples of this study predate the infection). Cell type and time point are not known. The CDR3 is CASSRSWGGDTQYF. Written as DNA, the CDR3 is TGTGCCAGCAGCCGTAGCTGGGGGGGAGATACGCAGTATTTT.